The clone carrying this T cell receptor (beta chain) was seen once. V shed 5 bases and J 4 bases; nucleotides not matched to a gene: 5. This CDR3 has 14 amino acids. CDR1 SGHAT and CDR2 FQNNGV come from the germline V gene. Here immunoSEQ multiplex PCR was the method, and the copy in TCRdb shows in-frame clones only, minus some. The table includes about 77,000 clones, more than 85% detected once. The sample belongs to a study of T cell changes during pregnancy in multiple sclerosis. This receptor was taken from a female donor in good health, enrolled as a control in a pregnancy study. This chain joins TRBV11-2 and TRBJ2-7, with 10 nucleotides matching TRBD1. This material consisted of peripheral blood, taken after pregnancy. CDR3 loop: CASSLGQGEYEQYF. CDR3 sequence (DNA): TGTGCCAGCAGCCTAGGACAGGGGGAATACGAGCAGTACTTC. The full variable domain, with the rest looked up from reference TRBV11-2 and TRBJ2-7, is EAGVAQSPRYKIIEKRQSVAFWCNPISGHATLYWYQQILGQGPKLLIQFQNNGVVDDSQLPKDRFSAERLKGVDSTLKIQPAKLEDSAVYLCASSLGQGEYEQYFGPGTRLTVT.